Below, 12 T cell receptor beta chains from the same sample are listed, as sequenced in a study of PD-L1 blockade in urothelial cancer. Produced via immunoSEQ multiplex PCR; TCRdb's table is partial and in-frame only. The table records approximately 110,000 clones, around 85% of them present only once. The sample was PBMCs, taken around atezolizumab (anti-PD-L1) treatment. Source of these receptors: a middle-aged man with urothelial cancer.

In its sample, this clone was seen once. This rearrangement joins TRBV6-1 to TRBJ2-1; 8 bases map to TRBD1. CDR1 is MNHNS, CDR2 SASEGT, per germline. CDR3 size: 15 residues. J was trimmed by 7 bases and V by 6 bases; bases with no gene match: 11. The CDR3: CASRPWGDRGNEQFF. In DNA form, the CDR3 reads TGTGCCAGCAGACCGTGGGGTGACAGGGGAAATGAGCAGTTCTTC.

The CDR3 sequence: CASSLVGLAGDNEQFF. DNA for the CDR3: TGTGCCAGCAGCTTAGTTGGGCTAGCGGGAGACAATGAGCAGTTCTTC. The chain links TRBV7-6 to TRBJ2-1; 10 bases match TRBD2. The J segment lost 5 bases and the V segment lost 1 base, leaving 5 bases of the junction unmatched. Germline assignment: CDR1 SGHVS and CDR2 FNYEAQ. This CDR3 has 16 amino acids.

This chain uses TRBV30 with TRBJ2-7, with a tentative D call TRBD2 (6 bases). Germline lookup yields CDR1 GTSNPN and CDR2 SVGIG (reference sequence). The CDR3 is made up of 14 amino acids. V was pared by 4 bases and J by 3 bases, with 16 bases between. The CDR3 loop is CAWIKGGELYEQYF. CDR3 nucleotide sequence: TGTGCCTGGATCAAGGGAGGAGAACTCTACGAGCAGTACTTC.

This rearrangement joins TRBV29-1 to TRBJ2-1, with 11 bases that match TRBD2. V gave up 0 bases and J gave up 1 base; unmatched junction bases: 5. The length of the CDR3 is 17 residues. Germline V lookup: CDR1 SQVTM, CDR2 ANQGSEA. CDR3 sequence (DNA): TGCAGCGTTGAAGATTTGGCTAGCGGGAGGTCCTACAATGAGCAGTTCTTC. The encoded protein is CSVEDLASGRSYNEQFF.

The V and J genes are TRBV27 and TRBJ2-7; D not certain. This CDR3 contains 14 residues. Trimming removed 7 bases from V and 0 bases from J, with 13 bases in between. CDR1 and CDR2 from the germline V gene are MNHEY and SMNVEV (reference sequence). This CDR3 is CASTPMATSYEQYF. The CDR3 bases are TGTGCCAGCACCCCGATGGCAACCTCCTACGAGCAGTACTTC.

This chain connects TRBV19 to TRBJ2-5; a possible D gene is TRBD2 (6 bases). The CDR3 sequence is 12 residues long. Between the trimmed V and J ends, which lost 8 bases and 3 bases, there was a span of 10 bases. Germline V gene lookup returns CDR1 LNHDA and CDR2 SQIVND (reference sequence). CDR3 sequence (DNA): TGTGCCAGTGGGGGACTGGAAGAGACCCAGTACTTC. The encoded protein is CASGGLEETQYF.

This chain links TRBV7-9 with TRBJ1-2; TRBD1 aligns across 8 bases. Germline V gives CDR1 SEHNR, CDR2 FQNEAQ (reference sequence). The CDR3 extends over 14 amino acids. J gave up 7 bases and V 1 base, and 5 bases lay outside the gene matches. As DNA, the CDR3 is TGTGCCAGCAGCTTAGGGACAGGGTCCGGTGGCTACACCTTC. Translating it yields CASSLGTGSGGYTF.

The chain has TRBV4-2 and TRBJ2-7; 11 nucleotides line up with TRBD2. Per germline, CDR1 LGHNA and CDR2 YNFKEQ. V lost 0 bases, J lost 2 bases, and 3 bases stayed unmatched. There are 16 residues in the CDR3. The CDR3 protein is CASSQDFSGRAYEQYF. The CDR3 DNA reads TGTGCCAGCAGCCAAGATTTTAGCGGGAGGGCCTACGAGCAGTACTTC.

V is TRBV5-1 and J is TRBJ2-3; 8 nucleotides match TRBD2. The V and J ends lost 4 bases and 5 bases, in that order; junction bases with no gene match: 18. The CDR3 consists of 18 residues. CDR1 and CDR2 (germline): SGHRS, YFSETQ. CDR3 sequence reads: CASSTGGRSGRRIDTQYF. In nucleotides, the CDR3 is TGCGCCAGCAGCACCGGGGGTCGGAGCGGGAGAAGAATAGATACGCAGTATTTT.

J is TRBJ2-7 and V is TRBV30, with 8 nucleotides matching TRBD2. This CDR3 is built from 14 residues. CDR1 GTSNPN and CDR2 SVGIG come from the germline V gene (reference sequence). Trimming took 0 bases from V and 7 from J; bases not matched to a gene: 8. The CDR3 nucleotides read TGTGCCTGGAGTGTCGGGACTAGTACAGGGGAGCAGTACTTC. Amino acid sequence: CAWSVGTSTGEQYF.

The V and J genes are TRBV5-6 and TRBJ1-5; TRBD1 might be the D (6 bases). The germline V gene has CDR1 SGHDT and CDR2 YYEEEE. CDR3 length: 14 residues. V gave up 2 bases and J gave up 4 bases, with 10 bases separating them. CDR3 protein: CASSLRTGNQPQHF. CDR3 nucleotide sequence: TGTGCCAGCAGCTTAAGAACAGGGAATCAGCCCCAGCATTTT.

For this clone: The junction and the germline gene differ at one end; a read error may be behind it. V and J are TRBV5-3 and TRBJ1-2, with a tentative D call TRBD1 (6 bases). TRBV5-3 is treated as an ORF (open reading frame) with a function not yet certain. CDR3 size: 13 residues. CDR3 sequence: CASSFLRTDGYTF. CDR3 in DNA: TGTGCCAGCAGCTTTCTAAGGACAGACGGCTACACCTTC.